This TCR beta chain was found in a study of cytomegalovirus exposure and HLA in healthy donors. V was trimmed by 4 bases and J by 5 bases, leaving 15 bases between them. The CDR3 runs 14 residues. Germline loops: CDR1 SGHNT, CDR2 YYREEE (reference sequence). PCR primers comprised 60 Vbeta and 13 Jbeta primers. Clones were sequenced by immunoSEQ multiplex PCR, and TCRdb holds only the in-frame ones, with some missing. The sample holds 200,000 or so clones, about 81% seen once. Source material: PBMCs. The sequence was obtained from a woman aged 18 to 35 in good health and CMV-seronegative. V usage is TRBV5-4 and J usage is TRBJ1-1; weak D call: TRBD1 (5 bases). The CDR3 loop is CASSRQGVRTEAFF. CDR3 coding DNA: TGTGCCAGCAGCCGCCAGGGCGTTAGGACTGAAGCTTTCTTT.